This T cell receptor beta chain was identified in a study of early T cells in non-severe SARS-CoV-2 infection. In this sample, this clonotype turned up many times. Its cognate antigen is unknown. The germline V gene encodes CDR1 SGHTA and CDR2 FQGNSA. V gave up 6 bases and J gave up 0 bases, with 13 bases separating them. The CDR3 is 15 amino acids. Unique molecular identifiers (one per individual cDNA molecule) were attached. From the 5' RACE reads, TCRdb called clonotypes with MiXCR, one entry per CDR3 protein. The repertoire consists of roughly 76,000 distinct CDR3 sequences, with about 12% occurring once and the leading ten covering about 3.9%. Broader study findings: VDJdb matching, biased toward anti-spike CD8 responses, missed private and CD4 specificities.

This TCR derives from an adult who was a healthcare worker with PCR-confirmed SARS-CoV-2 infection or an uninfected control (not recorded which). The V gene is TRBV7-2, the J gene TRBJ2-3, with no clear D. The sample taken for sequencing was whole blood. The CDR3 reads CASSRPPPSTDTQYF. In nucleotides, the CDR3 is TGTGCCAGCAGTCGACCCCCACCAAGCACAGATACGCAGTATTTT. The full variable domain, rest sourced from reference TRBV7-2 and TRBJ2-3, is GAGVSQSPSNKVTEKGKDVELRCDPISGHTALYWYRQSLGQGLEFLIYFQGNSAPDKSGLPSDRFSAERTGGSVSTLTIQRTQQEDSAVYLCASSRPPPSTDTQYFGPGTRLTVL.